This T cell receptor beta chain was sequenced in a study of blood T cells in healthy people across ages. Regarding the study as a whole: Getting older went along with TCR beta diversity per million T cells dropping roughly linearly.

The CDR3 loop spans 12 amino acids. The trim removed 7 bases at V and 6 bases at J, leaving 5 bases unmatched. Looked up from germline, CDR1 is MDHEN and CDR2 is SYDVKM. On this clonotype itself: Its antigen is still unknown.

A second PCR of 7 to 11 cycles used a sample-barcoded 5' primer and a J-beta primer mix. The study obtained at least 3 million CDR3-containing paired-end reads from every sample. TCRdb reprocessed the 5' RACE reads via MiXCR and lists one record per CDR3 protein. The sample gives 850,000 to 1,000,000 distinct CDR3 sequences, about 51% of which show up once; roughly 23% is in the top ten. PBMCs, at least 6 million per sample, were isolated. The sequence derives from a woman aged 55-70 years in good health. This sequence joins TRBV28 and TRBJ2-7; 8 nucleotides line up with TRBD1. The specimen sequenced was blood. CDR3: CASTLTGAEQYF. In DNA form, the CDR3 reads TGTGCCAGCACCCTGACAGGGGCCGAGCAGTACTTC.